This is a list of T cell receptor beta chains from one sample in a study of T cells expressing NK-cell markers. TCRdb reprocessed the 5' RACE reads; each CDR3 protein has one entry and no DNA is given. Its clone listing holds some 460,000 distinct CDR3 sequences. Sequenced input: blood T cells: a sorted CD56 or NKG2C T cell subset, CD4+ or CD8+ T cells, or bulk PBMC T cells (not recorded which). The receptors come from a woman between 50 and 59 years old in good health. The CDR3 runs from the conserved cysteine through the conserved F or W.

CDR3	V	J
CAFRGGRDTEAFF	TRBV30	TRBJ1-1
CASGFGAVDTQYF	TRBV12-5	TRBJ2-3
CASSSIGLAITYEQYF	TRBV6-2/TRBV6-3	TRBJ2-7
CSGAGVGTGELFF	TRBV29-1	TRBJ2-2
CASSIAGDETQYF	TRBV5-1	TRBJ2-5
CASSGPLRYNEQFF	TRBV28	TRBJ2-1
CASSLGTGTDYEQYF	TRBV7-9	TRBJ2-7
CAWRRGSSQPQHF	TRBV30	TRBJ1-5
CAWSQSGETQYF	TRBV30	TRBJ2-5
CASSSTGNQGTGELFF	TRBV5-1	TRBJ2-2
CASRPGGAAEDTQYF	TRBV19	TRBJ2-3
CATATARGGHTGGTSETQYF	TRBV15	TRBJ2-5
CASSQDGGNNYGYTF	TRBV4-2	TRBJ1-2
CASSLGRSGSTFKQYF	TRBV12-3/TRBV12-4	TRBJ2-7
CASSHTRGGRTDTQYF	TRBV5-1	TRBJ2-3
CSARDRSRSPLHF	TRBV20-1	TRBJ1-6
CSARDIWHIKQNEQFF	TRBV20-1	TRBJ2-1
CASSEAWNEQFF	TRBV6-1	TRBJ2-1
CASSFLLTSGDGYTF	TRBV12-3/TRBV12-4	TRBJ1-2
CASSRSGGRASNTGELFF	TRBV11-3	TRBJ2-2
CASSRPGAGEQYF	TRBV4-1	TRBJ2-7
CASSRLAGQETQYF	TRBV6-5	TRBJ2-5
CASLRLANGELFF	TRBV12-3/TRBV12-4	TRBJ2-2
CASRGVAGGNIQYF	TRBV25-1	TRBJ2-4
CSVEGGVMNTEAFF	TRBV29-1	TRBJ1-1
CASSRIGQGRRGNTEAFF	TRBV19	TRBJ1-1
CASSLITGVSSEQYF	TRBV7-2	TRBJ2-7
CASSPSSSSSADNEQFF	TRBV5-5	TRBJ2-1